One and the same sample provided the 7 T cell receptor beta chains below, sequenced in a study of monozygotic twins with inflammatory bowel disease. TCRdb reprocessed the 5' RACE reads and reports one entry per CDR3 protein, with no DNA. This table lists 300,000 to 450,000 distinct CDR3 sequences. The material sequenced was blood. The source of these receptors is a human donor with ulcerative colitis or Crohn's disease, or a healthy co-twin of an affected twin (not recorded which).

V usage is TRBV24-1 and J usage is TRBJ2-3; TCRdb's D gene call, TRBD1, goes unchecked for lack of DNA. Germline assignment: CDR1 KGHDR and CDR2 SFDVKD. The CDR3 runs to 16 residues. This CDR3 reads CATQGGRGPQEDTQYF.

The V call is TRBV4-1, the J call TRBJ2-3; as DNA is missing, the TRBD2 call by TCRdb cannot be tested. CDR1 and CDR2 (germline): MGHRA, YSYEKL. This CDR3 has 16 residues. CDR3 amino acids: CASSQEGAGNTDTQYF.

The chain links TRBV29-1 to TRBJ2-3; with no DNA, the TCRdb D assignment of TRBD1 cannot be verified. Germline-derived CDR1 and CDR2 are SQVTM and ANQGSEA. The CDR3 totals 16 residues. CDR3 in amino acids: CSVEIWAAASTDTQYF.

This rearrangement joins TRBV6-1 to TRBJ1-6. The CDR3 has 14 amino acids. Germline values: CDR1 MNHNS, CDR2 SASEGT. The CDR3 is CASTEGLYNSPLHF.

The CDR3 protein is CASSSGSNPTYEQYF. The V and J genes are TRBV19 and TRBJ2-7; TCRdb proposes TRBD1, but this gene call is untestable without DNA. CDR1 is LNHDA, CDR2 SQIVND, per germline (reference sequence). This CDR3 comprises 15 residues.

V is TRBV7-2 and J is TRBJ1-2; TCRdb indicates TRBD1, and absent DNA this call remains unverified. In germline, CDR1 is SGHTA, CDR2 FQGNSA. The CDR3 is 14 residues long. CDR3 sequence: CASSLPAGVGGYTF.

The rearrangement links TRBV4-2 to TRBJ2-1; TCRdb returns TRBD1, unconfirmable since there is no DNA. The V gene's germline CDR1 is LGHNA and CDR2 YNFKEQ. This CDR3 spans 19 amino acids. The CDR3: CASSQAHGGSGPVAIEQFF.